The next 2 T cell receptor beta chains were all read from a single sample in a study of siplizumab effects on memory and regulatory T cells. TCRdb's copy holds only in-frame clones and misses some; the assay was immunoSEQ multiplex PCR. Of some 81,000 clones listed, over 90% are singletons. The sample taken for sequencing was CD8+ T cells sorted from blood. These receptors were taken from a human donor in good health.

The chain couples TRBV2 to TRBJ2-1; 10 bases are shared with TRBD2. After removal of 4 bases from V and 0 bases from J, the junction contained 3 bases not matched to a gene. This CDR3 is 16 amino acids long. Germline V lookup: CDR1 SNHLY, CDR2 FYNNEI. The CDR3 DNA reads as TGTGCCAGCAGTGGGACTAGCGGAAGCTCCTACAATGAGCAGTTCTTC. Translation: CASSGTSGSSYNEQFF.

V is TRBV14 and J is TRBJ1-2; no reliable D call. V was clipped by 1 base and J by 1 base, with 13 bases between them. Germline V gene sequence: CDR1 SGHDN, CDR2 FVKESK. This CDR3 spans 16 amino acids. The chain's CDR3 is CASSQVDQPFNYGYTF. The CDR3 DNA reads TGTGCCAGCAGCCAAGTTGATCAGCCTTTTAACTATGGCTACACCTTC.